These T cell receptor beta chains were read from a single sample in a study of shared clonotypes between healthy human individuals. Assay used: immunoSEQ multiplex PCR; TCRdb lists only in-frame clones, some missing. The data hold about 1 million clones, with roughly 80% observed a single time. The sequenced material came from memory CD4+ T cells sorted from blood. The receptors here all came from a man aged 18 to 29 in good health. Each CDR3 is given without its conserved first and last residue.

>TRBV5-1|TRBJ1-1
ASSLELGSTEAF
>TRBV9|TRBJ1-3
ASSLGHNTIY
>TRBV4-1|TRBJ1-1
ASSLTRTGPNTEAF
>TRBV18|TRBJ2-5
ASSLGQGGETQY
>TRBV2|TRBJ1-2
ASSTIYGYT
>TRBV5-1|TRBJ1-1
ASSLVGGNTEAF
>TRBV30|TRBJ2-2
AWRRGTSGSTGELF
>TRBV10-3|TRBJ1-2
AISGVDYGYT
>TRBV7-2|TRBJ1-2
ASSSMRGDYGYT
>TRBV10-3|TRBJ2-1
AIGASVLLRDNEQF
>TRBV6-6|TRBJ2-7
ASILGAPGAYEQY
>TRBV6-1|TRBJ1-6
ASSEINRRVDSPLH
>TRBV6-6|-
ASSYRQGIDEQY
>TRBV27|TRBJ1-5
ASSPQGVYSNQPQH
>TRBV7-2|TRBJ1-2
ASSLRPKNYGYT
>TRBV5-8|TRBJ2-1
ASSSGQTQGNEQF
>TRBV30|TRBJ2-6
AWSVWVGANVLT
>TRBV10-1|TRBJ1-5
ASSETHSTLCSNQPQH
>TRBV2|TRBJ2-7
ASSLTNLGQLKKEQY
>TRBV11-2|TRBJ1-2
ASSPSGQDPST
>TRBV11-2|TRBJ2-4
ASSRLAGASDLAKNIRY
>TRBV30|TRBJ1-2
AWTPGTLKRGGYT
>TRBV6-6|TRBJ1-1
ASSYSAGLRTEAF
>TRBV20-1|TRBJ2-5
SVSQETQY
>TRBV28|TRBJ1-6
ASSLGTGNSPLH
>TRBV11-2|TRBJ2-3
ASSLQRSSTDTQY
>TRBV5-4|TRBJ1-1
ASSPSGDTEAF
>TRBV6-6|TRBJ2-3
ASSYFVSSSTDTQY
>TRBV25-1|TRBJ1-3
ASEGGPLGNTIY
>TRBV7-3|TRBJ1-6
ASSKDSSYNSPLH
>TRBV9|TRBJ2-1
ASSVDGLNHGYNEQF
>TRBV6-4|TRBJ2-3
ASSDGGKPQY
>TRBV19|TRBJ1-2
ASSGGPTSYGYT
>TRBV5-6|TRBJ2-1
ASSDLTSGTPNEQF
>TRBV11-3|TRBJ2-1
ASSPGLRNNEQF
>TRBV19|TRBJ1-6
ASSTSGGSSPLH
>TRBV2|TRBJ1-3
ASSPRENENTIY
>TRBV27|TRBJ1-6
ASSKWGGQPYSPLH
>TRBV7-9|TRBJ1-2
ASSSSGGKRGFYGYT
>TRBV18|-
ASSSPSYEQY
>TRBV6-1|TRBJ1-2
ASSGTGNFYGYT
>TRBV20-1|TRBJ2-7
SATQGGEQY
>TRBV7-9|TRBJ2-1
ALRREGFNEQF
>TRBV6-1|TRBJ2-7
ASSDPVLYEQY
>TRBV5-1|TRBJ2-1
ASSPLGRERGNEQF
>TRBV12-5|TRBJ2-5
ASGFGGKETQY
>TRBV5-1|TRBJ2-5
ASRQIPGAQETQY
>TRBV6-1|TRBJ1-1
ASSRHLSGGTEAF
>TRBV29-1|TRBJ1-4
SVRDTNEKLF
>TRBV5-5|TRBJ2-7
ASSLSSGRIYEQY
>TRBV6-5|TRBJ1-6
ASSYRLAYNSPLH
>TRBV30|TRBJ1-1
AWRDAGGVGAF
>TRBV7-2|TRBJ2-2
ASSFYTGELF
>TRBV2|TRBJ1-5
ASSDNFNQPQH